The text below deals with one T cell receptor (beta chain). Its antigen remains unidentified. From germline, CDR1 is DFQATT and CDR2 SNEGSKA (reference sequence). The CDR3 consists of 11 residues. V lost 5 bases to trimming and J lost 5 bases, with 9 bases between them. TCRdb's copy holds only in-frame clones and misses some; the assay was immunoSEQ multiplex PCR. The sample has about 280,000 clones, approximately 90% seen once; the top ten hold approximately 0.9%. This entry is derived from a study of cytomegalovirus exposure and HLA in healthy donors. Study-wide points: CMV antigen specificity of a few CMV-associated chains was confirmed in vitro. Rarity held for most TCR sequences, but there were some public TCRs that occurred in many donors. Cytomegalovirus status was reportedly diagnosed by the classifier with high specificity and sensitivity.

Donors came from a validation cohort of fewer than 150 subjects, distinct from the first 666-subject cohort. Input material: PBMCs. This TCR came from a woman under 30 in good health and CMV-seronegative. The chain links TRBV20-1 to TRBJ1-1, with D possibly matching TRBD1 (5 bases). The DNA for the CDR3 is TGCAGTGCTTCTCGGGGGACTGAAGCTTTCTTT. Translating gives CSASRGTEAFF.